The next 4 T cell receptor beta chains were all read from a single sample in a study of shared clonotypes between healthy human individuals. The table came from immunoSEQ multiplex PCR; TCRdb's copy has only in-frame clones and leaves some out. The repertoire has 400,000 to 500,000 clones, 76% of them found once; the top ten carry about an eighth. Sequenced sample: PBMCs. These receptor sequences come from a woman in her thirties or forties in good health. Some clones in this sample may be carry-over from other donors' samples.

To note about this clone: This sequence is one base from a far larger clone and is likely a read error. Other nucleotide sequences from this sample produce the same CDR3. J is TRBJ1-2 and V is TRBV27; 7 nucleotides align to TRBD1. CDR1 is MNHEY and CDR2 is SMNVEV in the germline V gene (reference sequence). With V trimmed by 4 bases and J by 8 bases, 7 bases remained unmatched. The CDR3 contains 13 residues. As DNA, the CDR3 is TGTGCCAGCAGTTCTTACAGGGGACTCGGCTACACCTTC. Its protein product is CASSSYRGLGYTF.

On this clone: A far more abundant clone sits one base away, making this likely a read error. The same CDR3 is also encoded by other DNA sequences in this sample. The rearrangement links TRBV7-9 to TRBJ2-2, with TRBD1 matching over 7 bases. Germline V lookup: CDR1 SEHNR, CDR2 FQNEAQ (reference sequence). There are 14 residues in the CDR3. The CDR3 spells CASSLEGGIGELFF. In DNA, the CDR3 is TGTGCCAGCAGCTTAGAAGGGGGCATCGGGGAACTGTTTTTT.

The chain carries TRBV29-1 and TRBJ1-1, with D perhaps matching TRBD1 (5 bases). From germline, CDR1 is SQVTM and CDR2 ANQGSEA. The CDR3 sequence is 13 residues long. Trimming removed 5 bases at V and 3 bases at J, with 13 bases between. The CDR3 DNA sequence: TGCAGCGTTCTGGGGGGAGGGTACACTGAAGCTTTCTTT. It encodes CSVLGGGYTEAFF.

CDR3 protein: CASRSSAYYEQYF. The DNA for the CDR3 is TGTGCCAGTCGGTCTAGCGCGTATTACGAGCAGTACTTC. The chain is built from TRBV27 and TRBJ2-7; perhaps TRBD2 as D (6 bases). The V end was cut by 9 bases, the J end by 4 bases, with 16 bases between. This CDR3 region has 13 residues. Germline CDR1 and CDR2: MNHEY and SMNVEV (reference sequence).